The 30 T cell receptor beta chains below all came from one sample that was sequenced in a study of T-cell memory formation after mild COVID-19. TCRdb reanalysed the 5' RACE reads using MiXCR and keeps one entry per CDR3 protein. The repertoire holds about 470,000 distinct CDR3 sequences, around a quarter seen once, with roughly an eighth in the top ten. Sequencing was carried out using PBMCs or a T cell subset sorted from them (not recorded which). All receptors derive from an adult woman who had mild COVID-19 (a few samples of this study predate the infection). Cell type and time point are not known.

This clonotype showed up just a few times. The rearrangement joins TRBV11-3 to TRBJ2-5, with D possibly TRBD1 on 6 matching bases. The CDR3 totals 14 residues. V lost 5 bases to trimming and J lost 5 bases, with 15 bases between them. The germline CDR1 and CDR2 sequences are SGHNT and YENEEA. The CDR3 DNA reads TGTGCCAGCAGCCGTGGGGGCCCGGGCGAGACCCAGTACTTC. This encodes CASSRGGPGETQYF.

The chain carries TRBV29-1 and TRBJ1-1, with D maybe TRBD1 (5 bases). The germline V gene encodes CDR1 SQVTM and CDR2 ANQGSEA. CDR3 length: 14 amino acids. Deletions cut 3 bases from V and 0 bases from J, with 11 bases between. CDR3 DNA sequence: TGCAGCGTTGATATCGGGGCTTTGAACACTGAAGCTTTCTTT. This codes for CSVDIGALNTEAFF.

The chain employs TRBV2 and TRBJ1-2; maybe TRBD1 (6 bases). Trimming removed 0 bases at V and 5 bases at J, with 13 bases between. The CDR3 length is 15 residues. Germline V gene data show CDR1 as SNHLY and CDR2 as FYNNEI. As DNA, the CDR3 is TGTGCCAGCAGTGAAGCGTGGGAGGGGGAATATGGCTACACCTTC. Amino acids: CASSEAWEGEYGYTF.

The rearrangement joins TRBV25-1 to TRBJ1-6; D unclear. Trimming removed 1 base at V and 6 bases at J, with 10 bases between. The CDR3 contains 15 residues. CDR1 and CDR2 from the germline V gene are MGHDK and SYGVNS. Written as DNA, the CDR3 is TGTGCCAGCAGTGAATTTGTAGGCGGTAATTCACCCCTCCACTTT. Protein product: CASSEFVGGNSPLHF.

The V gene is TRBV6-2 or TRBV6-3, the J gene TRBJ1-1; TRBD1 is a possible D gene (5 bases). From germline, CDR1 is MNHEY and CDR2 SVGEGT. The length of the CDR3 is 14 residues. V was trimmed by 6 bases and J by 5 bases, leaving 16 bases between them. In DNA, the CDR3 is TGTGCCAGCAGCGGCGCAGGGCGGGGTACTGAAGCTTTCTTT. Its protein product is CASSGAGRGTEAFF.

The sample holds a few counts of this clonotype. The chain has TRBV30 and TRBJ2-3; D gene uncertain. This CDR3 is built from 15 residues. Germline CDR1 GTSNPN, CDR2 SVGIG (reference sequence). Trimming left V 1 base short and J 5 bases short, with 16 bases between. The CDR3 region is CAWSELDGYLDTQYF. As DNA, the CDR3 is TGTGCCTGGAGTGAACTGGACGGGTATTTAGATACGCAGTATTTT.

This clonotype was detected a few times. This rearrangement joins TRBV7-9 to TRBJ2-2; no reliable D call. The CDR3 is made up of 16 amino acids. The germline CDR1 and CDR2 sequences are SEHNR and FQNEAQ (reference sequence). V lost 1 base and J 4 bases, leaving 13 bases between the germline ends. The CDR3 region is CASSLEGNLPTGELFF. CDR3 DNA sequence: TGTGCCAGCAGCTTAGAGGGTAACCTTCCCACCGGGGAGCTGTTTTTT.

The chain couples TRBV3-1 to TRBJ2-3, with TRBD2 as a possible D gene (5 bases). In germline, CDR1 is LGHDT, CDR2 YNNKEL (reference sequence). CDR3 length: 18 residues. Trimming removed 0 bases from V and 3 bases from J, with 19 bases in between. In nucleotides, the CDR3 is TGTGCCAGCAGCCAAGATCTCCCGAGTGTAGGGAGAACAGATACGCAGTATTTT. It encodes CASSQDLPSVGRTDTQYF.

CDR3 sequence: CASSFPGHEQYF. DNA for the CDR3: TGTGCCAGCAGTTTCCCGGGCCACGAGCAGTACTTC. This rearrangement joins TRBV27 to TRBJ2-7; no reliable D call. V was cut by 3 bases and J by 5 bases, with 8 bases left in between. Germline CDR1 MNHEY, CDR2 SMNVEV (reference sequence). The CDR3 spans 12 residues.

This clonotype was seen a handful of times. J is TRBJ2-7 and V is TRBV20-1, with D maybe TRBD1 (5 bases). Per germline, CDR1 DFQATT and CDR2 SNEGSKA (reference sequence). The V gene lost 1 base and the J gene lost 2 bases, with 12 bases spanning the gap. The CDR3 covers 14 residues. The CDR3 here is CSARGPAGPYEQYF. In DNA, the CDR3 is TGCAGTGCTAGAGGCCCCGCAGGGCCCTACGAGCAGTACTTC.

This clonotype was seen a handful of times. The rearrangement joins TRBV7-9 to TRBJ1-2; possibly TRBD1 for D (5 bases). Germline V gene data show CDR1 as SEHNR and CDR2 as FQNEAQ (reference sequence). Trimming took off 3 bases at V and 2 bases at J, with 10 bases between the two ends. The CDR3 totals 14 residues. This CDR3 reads CASSFPGGNYGYTF. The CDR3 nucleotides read TGTGCCAGCAGCTTTCCCGGGGGAAACTATGGCTACACCTTC.

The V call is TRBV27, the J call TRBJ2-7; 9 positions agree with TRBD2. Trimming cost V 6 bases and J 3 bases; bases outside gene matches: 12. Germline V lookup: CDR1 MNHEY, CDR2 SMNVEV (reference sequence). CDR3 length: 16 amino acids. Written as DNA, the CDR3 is TGTGCCAGCAGCTCGGGACTAGCCGATACCTACTACGAGCAGTACTTC. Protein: CASSSGLADTYYEQYF.

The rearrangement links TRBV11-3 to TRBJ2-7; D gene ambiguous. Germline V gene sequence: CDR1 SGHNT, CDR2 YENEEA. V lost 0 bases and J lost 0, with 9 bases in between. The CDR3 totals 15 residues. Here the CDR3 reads CASSLDRVSSYEQYF. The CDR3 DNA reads TGTGCCAGCAGCTTAGATCGAGTCAGCTCCTACGAGCAGTACTTC.

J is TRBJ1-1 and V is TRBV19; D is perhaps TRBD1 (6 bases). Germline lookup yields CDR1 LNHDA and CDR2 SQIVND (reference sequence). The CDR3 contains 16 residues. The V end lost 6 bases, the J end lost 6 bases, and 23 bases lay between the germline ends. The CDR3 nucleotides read TGTGCCAGTAGCGACCTGGGACATTTACTCGGGTCTGAAGCTTTCTTT. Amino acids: CASSDLGHLLGSEAFF.

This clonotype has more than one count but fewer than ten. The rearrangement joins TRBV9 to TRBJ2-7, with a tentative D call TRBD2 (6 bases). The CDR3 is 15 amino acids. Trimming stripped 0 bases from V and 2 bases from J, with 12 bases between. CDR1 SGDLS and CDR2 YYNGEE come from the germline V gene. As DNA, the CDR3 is TGTGCCAGCAGCGTAGAGAGCGGGCATACCTACGAGCAGTACTTC. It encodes CASSVESGHTYEQYF.

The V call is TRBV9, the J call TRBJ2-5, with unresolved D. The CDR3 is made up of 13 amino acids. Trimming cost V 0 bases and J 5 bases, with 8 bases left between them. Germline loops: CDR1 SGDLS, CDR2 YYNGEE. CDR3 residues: CASSVDTGETQYF. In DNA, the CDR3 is TGTGCCAGCAGCGTAGATACTGGGGAGACCCAGTACTTC.

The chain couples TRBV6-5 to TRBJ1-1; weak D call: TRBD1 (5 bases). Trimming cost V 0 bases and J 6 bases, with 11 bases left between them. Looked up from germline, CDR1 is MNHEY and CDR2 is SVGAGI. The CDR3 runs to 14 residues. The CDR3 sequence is CASSYSIGGAEAFF. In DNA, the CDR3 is TGTGCCAGCAGTTACTCGATCGGGGGGGCTGAAGCTTTCTTT.

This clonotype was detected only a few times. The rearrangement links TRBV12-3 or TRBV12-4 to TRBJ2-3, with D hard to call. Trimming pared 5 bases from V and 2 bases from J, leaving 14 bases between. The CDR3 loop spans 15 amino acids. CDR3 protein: CASSTTLESTDTQYF. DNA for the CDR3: TGTGCCAGCAGTACGACGCTTGAGTCCACAGATACGCAGTATTTT.

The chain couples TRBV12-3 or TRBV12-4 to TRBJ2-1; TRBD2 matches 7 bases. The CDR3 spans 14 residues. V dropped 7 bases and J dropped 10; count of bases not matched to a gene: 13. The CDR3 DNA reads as TGTGCCAGCACTGAGGGAGGGCCAAGTAGGGAGCAGTTCTTC. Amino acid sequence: CASTEGGPSREQFF.

The CDR3 nucleotides are TGCGCCAGCAGGCCGGGACCCGACTCCTACGAGCAGTACTTC. Translation gives CASRPGPDSYEQYF. The chain combines TRBV5-1 with TRBJ2-7; D is perhaps TRBD1 or TRBD2 (5 bases each). Germline loops: CDR1 SGHRS, CDR2 YFSETQ. The CDR3 covers 14 residues. Trimming took 5 bases from V and 0 from J, leaving 12 bases between them.

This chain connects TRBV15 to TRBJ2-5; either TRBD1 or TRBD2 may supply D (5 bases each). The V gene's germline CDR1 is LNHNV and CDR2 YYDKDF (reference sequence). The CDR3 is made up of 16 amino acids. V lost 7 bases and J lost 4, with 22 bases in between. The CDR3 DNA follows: TGTGCCACCACGGGTTCAAAAAGGGACCCCGCAGAGACCCAGTACTTC. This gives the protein CATTGSKRDPAETQYF.

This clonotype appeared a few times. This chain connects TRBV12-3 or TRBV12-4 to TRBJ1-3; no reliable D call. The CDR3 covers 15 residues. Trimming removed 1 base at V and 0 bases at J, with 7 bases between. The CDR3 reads CASSLGAGSGNTIYF. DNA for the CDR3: TGTGCCAGCAGTTTAGGGGCTGGCTCTGGAAACACCATATATTTT.

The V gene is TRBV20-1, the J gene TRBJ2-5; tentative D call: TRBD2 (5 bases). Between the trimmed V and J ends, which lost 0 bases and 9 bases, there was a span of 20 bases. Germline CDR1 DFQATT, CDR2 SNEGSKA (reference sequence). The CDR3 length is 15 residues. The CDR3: CSARDRPSTSSAQYF. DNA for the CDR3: TGCAGTGCTAGAGATAGACCTAGCACGAGTTCGGCCCAGTACTTC.

DNA of the CDR3: TGTGCCAGCAGCTTACGAACGGGACAGCCGTACTTC. It specifies CASSLRTGQPYF. The rearrangement joins TRBV7-8 to TRBJ2-5; 7 bases match TRBD1. The CDR3 runs to 12 residues. Germline V gives CDR1 SGHVS, CDR2 FQNEAQ. J was trimmed by 13 bases and V by 2 bases; bases with no gene match: 7.

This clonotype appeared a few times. In DNA, the CDR3 is TGTGCCAGCAGTTTAGGGACAGTAGGTCCCTACGAGCAGTACTTC. Encoded protein: CASSLGTVGPYEQYF. The V call is TRBV12-3 or TRBV12-4, the J call TRBJ2-7; a possible D gene is TRBD1 (6 bases). CDR3 length equals 15 residues. V lost 1 base and J 2 bases, leaving 12 bases between the germline ends.

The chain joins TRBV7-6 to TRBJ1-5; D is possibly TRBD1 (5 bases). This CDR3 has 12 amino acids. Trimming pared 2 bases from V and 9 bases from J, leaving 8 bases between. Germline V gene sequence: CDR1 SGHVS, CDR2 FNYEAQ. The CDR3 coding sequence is TGTGCCAGCAGCTTACGTCAGGGGCCCCAGCATTTT. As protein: CASSLRQGPQHF.

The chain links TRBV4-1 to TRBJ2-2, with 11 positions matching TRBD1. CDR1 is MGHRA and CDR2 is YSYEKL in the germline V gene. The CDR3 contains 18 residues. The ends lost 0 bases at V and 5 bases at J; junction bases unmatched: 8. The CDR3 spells CASSQDPGTGGRTGELFF. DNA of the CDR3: TGCGCCAGCAGCCAAGATCCAGGGACAGGGGGAAGGACCGGGGAGCTGTTTTTT.

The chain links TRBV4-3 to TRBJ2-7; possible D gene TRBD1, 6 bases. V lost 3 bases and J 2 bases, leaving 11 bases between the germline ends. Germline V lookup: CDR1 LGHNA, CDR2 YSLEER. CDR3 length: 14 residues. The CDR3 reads CASSQGAAPYEQYF. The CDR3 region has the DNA TGCGCCAGCAGCCAGGGGGCTGCACCCTACGAGCAGTACTTC.

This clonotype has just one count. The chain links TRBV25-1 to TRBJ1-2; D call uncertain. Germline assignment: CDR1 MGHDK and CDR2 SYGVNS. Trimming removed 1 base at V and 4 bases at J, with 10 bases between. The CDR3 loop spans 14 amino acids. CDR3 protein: CASSEFGGAYGYTF. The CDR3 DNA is TGTGCCAGCAGTGAATTTGGAGGAGCCTATGGCTACACCTTC.

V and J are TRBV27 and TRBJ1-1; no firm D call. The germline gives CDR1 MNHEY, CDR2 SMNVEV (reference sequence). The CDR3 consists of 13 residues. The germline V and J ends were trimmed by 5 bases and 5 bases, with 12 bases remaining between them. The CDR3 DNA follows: TGTGCCAGCAGTCCCCTCCCAACAACTGAAGCTTTCTTT. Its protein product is CASSPLPTTEAFF.